This entry is about one T cell receptor beta chain. Antigen: not known. Before being chosen for sequencing, patients had shown CD8+CD57+ cell expansion by flow cytometry. A severe acquired aplastic anemia diagnosis applied to all patients. The data originate from a study of CD8+CD57+ T cells in acquired aplastic anemia. Study background: Quantities of DNA derived from sorted CD4+ and CD8+ cells averaged around 3.2 ug. The study's findings and limits: The study identified almost 30 CD8+ CDR3 sequences shared by patients and controls. Any difference that existed in CD8+ Simpson's diversity between patients and controls was not significant.

Genomic DNA, serving as template, underwent TCR beta VDJ and CDR3 profiling. TCRdb re-called the reads with MiXCR, one entry per CDR3 protein. The repertoire has roughly 200,000 distinct CDR3 sequences, about three fifths of them found once; the top ten carry roughly 46%. The CDR3 extends over 14 amino acids. Trimming took 5 bases from V and 4 from J, leaving 16 bases between them. Looked up from germline, CDR1 is SGDLS and CDR2 is YYNGEE. Sequenced: sorted CD4+, CD8+, or CD8+CD57+ T cells (not recorded which) from PBMCs. The receptor was derived from a human donor with aplastic anemia. The chain couples TRBV9 to TRBJ2-7; either TRBD1 or TRBD2 may supply D (6 bases each). The CDR3 sequence is CASSYGQGRYEQYF. The CDR3 coding sequence is TGTGCCAGCAGTTACGGGCAGGGGAGGTACGAGCAGTACTTC.